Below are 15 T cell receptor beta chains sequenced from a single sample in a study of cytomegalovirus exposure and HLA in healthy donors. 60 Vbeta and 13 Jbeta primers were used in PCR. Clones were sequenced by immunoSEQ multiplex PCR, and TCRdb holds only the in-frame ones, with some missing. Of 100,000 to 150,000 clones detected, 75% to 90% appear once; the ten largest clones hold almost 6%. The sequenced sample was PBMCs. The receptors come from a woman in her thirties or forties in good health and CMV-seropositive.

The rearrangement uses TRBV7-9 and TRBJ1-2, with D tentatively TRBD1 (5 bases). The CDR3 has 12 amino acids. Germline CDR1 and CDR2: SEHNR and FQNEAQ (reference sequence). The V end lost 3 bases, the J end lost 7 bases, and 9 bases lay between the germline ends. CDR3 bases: TGTGCCAGCAGCTTCGCGGGGGGTGGCTACACCTTC. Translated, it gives CASSFAGGGYTF.

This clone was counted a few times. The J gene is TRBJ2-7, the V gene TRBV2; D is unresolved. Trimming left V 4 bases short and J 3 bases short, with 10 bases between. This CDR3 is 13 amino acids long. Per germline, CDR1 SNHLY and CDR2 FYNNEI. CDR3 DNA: TGTGCCAGCAGTGTATCGGCTAGCTACGAGCAGTACTTC. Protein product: CASSVSASYEQYF.

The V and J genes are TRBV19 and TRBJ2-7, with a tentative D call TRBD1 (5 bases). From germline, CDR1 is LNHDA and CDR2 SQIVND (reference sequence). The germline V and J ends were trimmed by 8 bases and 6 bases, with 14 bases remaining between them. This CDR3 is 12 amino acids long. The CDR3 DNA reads TGTGCCAGTGGAGCAGGGTTGAGCGAGCAGTACTTC. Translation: CASGAGLSEQYF.

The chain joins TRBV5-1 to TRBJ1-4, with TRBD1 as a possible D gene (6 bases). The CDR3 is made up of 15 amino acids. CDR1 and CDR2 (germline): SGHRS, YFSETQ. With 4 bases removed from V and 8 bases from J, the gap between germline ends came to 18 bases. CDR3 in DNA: TGCGCCAGCAGCCCCCCAGGGGCCGAAAGGGAAAAACTGTTTTTT. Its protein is CASSPPGAEREKLFF.

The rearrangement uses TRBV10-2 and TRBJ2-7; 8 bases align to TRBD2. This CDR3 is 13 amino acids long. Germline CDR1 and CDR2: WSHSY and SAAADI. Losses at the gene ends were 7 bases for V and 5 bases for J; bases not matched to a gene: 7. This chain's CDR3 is CASIPAGVNEQYF. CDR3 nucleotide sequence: TGCGCCAGCATCCCAGCGGGAGTAAACGAGCAGTACTTC.

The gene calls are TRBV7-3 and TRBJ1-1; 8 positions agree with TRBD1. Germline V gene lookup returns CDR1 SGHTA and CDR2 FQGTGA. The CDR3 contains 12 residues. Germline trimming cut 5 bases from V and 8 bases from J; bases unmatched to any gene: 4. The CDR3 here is CASSAGQGEAFF. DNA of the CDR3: TGTGCCAGCAGCGCTGGACAGGGAGAAGCTTTCTTT.

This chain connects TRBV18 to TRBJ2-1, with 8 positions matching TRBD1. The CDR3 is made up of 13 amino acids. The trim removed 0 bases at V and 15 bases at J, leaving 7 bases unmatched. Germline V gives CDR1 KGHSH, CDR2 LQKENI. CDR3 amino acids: CASSPPVTGGGFF. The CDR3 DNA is TGTGCCAGCTCACCACCAGTCACAGGGGGAGGGTTCTTC.

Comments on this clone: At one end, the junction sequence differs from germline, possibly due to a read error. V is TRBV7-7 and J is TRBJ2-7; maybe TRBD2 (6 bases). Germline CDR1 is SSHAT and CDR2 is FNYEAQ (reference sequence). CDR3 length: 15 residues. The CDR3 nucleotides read TGTGCTAGCAGCTTAGGACTCGGACGGGAGAACGAGCAGTACTTC. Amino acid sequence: CASSLGLGRENEQYF.

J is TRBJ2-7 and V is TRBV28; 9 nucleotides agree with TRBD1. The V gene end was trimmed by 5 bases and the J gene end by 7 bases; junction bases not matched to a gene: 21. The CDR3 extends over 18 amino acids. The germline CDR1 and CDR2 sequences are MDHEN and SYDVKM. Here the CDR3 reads CASSEPGQGGTSFGEQYF. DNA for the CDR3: TGTGCCAGCAGTGAACCGGGACAGGGAGGGACCAGCTTTGGTGAGCAGTACTTC.

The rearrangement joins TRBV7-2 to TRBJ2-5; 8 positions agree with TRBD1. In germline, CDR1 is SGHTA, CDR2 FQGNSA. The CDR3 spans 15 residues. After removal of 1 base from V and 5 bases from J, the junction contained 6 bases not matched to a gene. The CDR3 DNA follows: TGTGCCAGCAGCTTAGGCTGGACAGGGAGGGAGACCCAGTACTTC. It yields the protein CASSLGWTGRETQYF.

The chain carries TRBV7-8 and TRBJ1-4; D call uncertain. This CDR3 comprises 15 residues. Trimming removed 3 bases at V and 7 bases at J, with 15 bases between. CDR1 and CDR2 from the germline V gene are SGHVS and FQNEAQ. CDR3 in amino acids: CASSLWDGSSEKLFF. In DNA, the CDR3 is TGTGCCAGCAGCTTGTGGGATGGGAGTTCTGAAAAACTGTTTTTT.

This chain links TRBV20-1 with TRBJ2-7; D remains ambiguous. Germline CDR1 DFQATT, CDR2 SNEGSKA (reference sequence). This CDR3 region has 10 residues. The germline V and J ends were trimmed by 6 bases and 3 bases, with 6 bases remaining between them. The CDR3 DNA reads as TGCAGTGCACTATACTACGAGCAGTACTTC. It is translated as CSALYYEQYF.

The CDR3 DNA is TGTGCCAGCAGTCCGAGACAGGATCAGAGCTATGGCTACACCTTC. It yields the protein CASSPRQDQSYGYTF. This chain joins TRBV27 and TRBJ1-2, with a possible D match to TRBD1 (6 bases). Trimming pared 5 bases from V and 4 bases from J, leaving 17 bases between. Germline V gene lookup returns CDR1 MNHEY and CDR2 SMNVEV (reference sequence). CDR3 size: 15 residues.

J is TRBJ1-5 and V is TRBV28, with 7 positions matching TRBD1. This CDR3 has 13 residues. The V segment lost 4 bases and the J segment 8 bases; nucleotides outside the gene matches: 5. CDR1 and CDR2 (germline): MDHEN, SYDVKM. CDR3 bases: TGTGCCAGCAGTTCAGGGGGTGCGAAGCCCCAGCATTTT. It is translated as CASSSGGAKPQHF. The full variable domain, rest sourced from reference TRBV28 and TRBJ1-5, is DVKVTQSSRYLVKRTGEKVFLECVQDMDHENMFWYRQDPGLGLRLIYFSYDVKMKEKGDIPEGYSVSREKKERFSLILESASTNQTSMYLCASSSGGAKPQHFGDGTRLSIL.

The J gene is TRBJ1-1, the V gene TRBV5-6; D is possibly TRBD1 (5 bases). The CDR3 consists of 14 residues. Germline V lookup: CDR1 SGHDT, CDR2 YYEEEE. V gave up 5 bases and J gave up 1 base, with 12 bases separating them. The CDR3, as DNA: TGTGCCAGCAGGGGGGGACTGCGGAACACTGAAGCTTTCTTT. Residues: CASRGGLRNTEAFF.